These T cell receptor beta chains were read from a single sample in a study of T cells in pancreatic ductal adenocarcinoma. Clones were read by immunoSEQ multiplex PCR, and TCRdb kept only the in-frame ones, dropping some. In the table there are tens of thousands of clones, around 90% of which are singletons. The sequenced sample was PBMCs. The receptors were gathered from a human donor with pancreatic ductal adenocarcinoma. The CDR3 runs from the conserved cysteine through the conserved F or W. A D gene is named only where the DNA matches it firmly. Only part of the rows carry a size: once, few, many, or a class if the clone is expanded.

TRBV5-4,.,TRBD1,TRBJ2-5,CASSSHRGDRGQYF,TGTGCCAGCAGCTCCCACCGGGGGGACAGGGGCCAGTACTTC
TRBV21-1,.,.,TRBJ2-3,CASSKDRSFTDTQYF,TGTGCCAGCAGCAAGGATCGGAGCTTTACAGATACGCAGTATTTT
TRBV28,.,TRBD2,TRBJ2-1,CASSSSGLAGEQFF,TGTGCCAGCAGCTCCTCCGGACTAGCGGGCGAGCAGTTCTTC
TRBV9,.,.,TRBJ2-3,CASSGRDPADTQYF,TGTGCCAGCAGCGGTCGGGACCCAGCAGATACGCAGTATTTT
TRBV4-1,.,TRBD2,TRBJ2-1,CASSQDVAGFSNEQFF,TGCGCCAGCAGCCAAGACGTAGCGGGATTTAGCAATGAGCAGTTCTTC
TRBV4-1,.,TRBD2,TRBJ2-1,CASSQVASGEINEQFF,TGCGCCAGCAGCCAAGTCGCTAGCGGGGAGATAAATGAGCAGTTCTTC
TRBV5-6,.,.,TRBJ1-2,CASSLVGLNYGYTF,TGTGCCAGCAGCTTGGTGGGATTGAACTATGGCTACACCTTC
TRBV30,.,TRBD1,TRBJ2-7,CAWAVLTGGNEQYF,TGTGCCTGGGCCGTCCTGACAGGGGGCAACGAGCAGTACTTC
TRBV7-3,.,.,TRBJ2-2,CASSLYRSNTGELFF,TGTGCCAGCAGCTTATATAGATCGAACACCGGGGAGCTGTTTTTT
TRBV28,.,TRBD2,TRBJ2-1,CASSFFTSGTYNEQFF,TGTGCCAGCAGTTTTTTTACTAGCGGGACGTACAATGAGCAGTTCTTC
TRBV4-1,.,.,TRBJ1-4,CASSQGPDRRSNEKLFF,TGCGCCAGCAGCCAAGGTCCCGACAGGCGGAGTAATGAAAAACTGTTTTTT
TRBV6-1,.,.,TRBJ1-5,CASMHSQRGIQPQHF,TGTGCCAGCATGCATAGCCAAAGGGGAATCCAGCCCCAGCATTTT
TRBV28,.,TRBD1,TRBJ1-1,CASSPSERGREAFF,TGTGCCAGCAGTCCCTCGGAGAGGGGGCGGGAAGCTTTCTTT
TRBV5-1,.,.,TRBJ1-2,CASSLRNYGYTF,TGCGCCAGCAGCTTGCGGAACTATGGCTACACCTTC
TRBV29-1,.,.,TRBJ1-1,CSVELWGAATEAFF,TGCAGCGTTGAACTTTGGGGGGCGGCCACTGAAGCTTTCTTT
TRBV7-2,.,.,TRBJ2-7,CASSLVGNSYSYEQYF,TGTGCCAGCAGCTTAGTCGGGAACAGCTACTCCTACGAGCAGTACTTC
TRBV11-3,.,.,TRBJ1-1,CASSLGFGGGTEAFF,TGTGCCAGCAGCTTAGGATTCGGGGGGGGAACTGAAGCTTTCTTT
TRBV19,.,TRBD1,TRBJ2-7,CASSRTGSYEQYF,TGTGCCAGTAGTAGGACAGGGAGTTACGAGCAGTACTTC
TRBV30,.,.,TRBJ2-6,CAWSGLGGVLSGANVLTF,TGTGCCTGGAGTGGTCTTGGGGGCGTTCTCTCTGGGGCCAACGTCCTGACTTTC
TRBV5-1,once,.,TRBJ1-3,CASSLQGSGNTIYF,TGCGCCAGCAGCTTGCAGGGCTCTGGAAACACCATATATTTT
TRBV6-5,once,TRBD1,TRBJ1-1,CASSYGTGNEAFF,TGTGCCAGCAGTTACGGGACAGGGAATGAAGCTTTCTTT
TRBV30,.,.,TRBJ2-1,CAWTPAGLGYSEQFF,TGTGCCTGGACCCCCGCAGGGCTGGGTTACAGTGAGCAGTTCTTC
TRBV19,.,TRBD1,TRBJ2-4,CASSITGGADIQYF,TGTGCCAGTAGTATCACAGGGGGCGCAGACATTCAGTACTTC
TRBV6-5,.,.,TRBJ1-1,CASSYDGGTEAFF,TGTGCCAGCAGTTACGATGGGGGGACTGAAGCTTTCTTT
TRBV6-1,.,.,TRBJ1-5,CASSEAKGTSNQPQHF,TGTGCCAGCAGTGAAGCAAAGGGGACGAGCAATCAGCCCCAGCATTTT
TRBV7-9,.,TRBD1,TRBJ2-7,CASSPPTGKGVEQYF,TGTGCCAGCAGCCCGCCGACAGGGAAGGGGGTCGAGCAGTACTTC
TRBV6-1,.,.,TRBJ2-3,CASWTGDGTQYF,TGTGCCAGCTGGACGGGGGATGGTACGCAGTATTTT
TRBV11-3,.,.,TRBJ1-1,CASSFLAGANTEAFF,TGTGCCAGCAGCTTTTTAGCAGGGGCGAACACTGAAGCTTTCTTT
TRBV19,.,.,TRBJ1-2,CASRDPDYGYTF,TGTGCCAGTAGGGACCCTGACTATGGCTACACCTTC
TRBV6-5,once,.,TRBJ2-7,CASSGATYEQYF,TGTGCCAGCAGTGGGGCCACCTACGAGCAGTACTTC
TRBV7-6,.,.,TRBJ1-4,CASSLATVGNEKLFF,TGTGCCAGCAGCTTAGCGACAGTGGGCAATGAAAAACTGTTTTTT
TRBV6-1,.,.,TRBJ2-5,CASSEAVLGETQYF,TGTGCCAGCAGTGAAGCGGTCCTCGGCGAGACCCAGTACTTC
TRBV5-5,.,.,TRBJ1-1,CASSLAENTEAFF,TGTGCCAGCAGCTTGGCGGAGAACACTGAAGCTTTCTTT
TRBV6-5,.,.,TRBJ2-7,CASSYGGTYEQYF,TGTGCCAGCAGTTACGGAGGAACCTACGAGCAGTACTTC
TRBV2,.,.,TRBJ1-6,CASSDRGLGNSPLHF,TGTGCCAGCAGTGATCGGGGCCTTGGGAATTCACCCCTCCACTTT
TRBV7-2,once,.,TRBJ2-7,CASSLVAGRYEQYF,TGTGCCAGCAGCTTAGTGGCGGGAAGGTACGAGCAGTACTTC
TRBV18,.,.,TRBJ2-2,CASSPRAGELFF,TGTGCCAGCTCACCCAGGGCCGGGGAGCTGTTTTTT
TRBV19,.,TRBD2,TRBJ2-1,CASSITGTSALNEQFF,TGTGCCAGTAGTATTACCGGGACTAGCGCCCTCAATGAGCAGTTCTTC
TRBV5-1,.,TRBD1,TRBJ1-2,CASRPGQGGSYGYTF,TGCGCCAGCAGGCCCGGACAGGGGGGATCCTATGGCTACACCTTC
TRBV27,.,.,TRBJ1-4,CASSNFFLQGREKLFF,TGTGCCAGCAGCAATTTCTTTCTCCAGGGGAGGGAAAAACTGTTTTTT
TRBV2,.,.,TRBJ2-7,CASLLTGSYEQYF,TGTGCCAGCTTGCTTACAGGGTCCTACGAGCAGTACTTC
TRBV25-1,once,.,TRBJ2-3,CASSWAGASTDTQYF,TGTGCCAGCAGTTGGGCAGGGGCCAGCACAGATACGCAGTATTTT
TRBV7-9,.,.,TRBJ2-1,CASSWLDRRDEQFF,TGTGCCAGCAGCTGGCTGGACAGGAGGGATGAGCAGTTCTTC
TRBV28,once,TRBD2,TRBJ2-7,CASSFSGSSYEQYF,TGTGCCAGCAGTTTTAGCGGGAGCTCCTACGAGCAGTACTTC
TRBV28,once,.,TRBJ2-1,CASSPQGSSSYNEQFF,TGTGCCAGCAGTCCTCAGGGGAGTAGCTCCTACAATGAGCAGTTCTTC
TRBV5-1,.,TRBD2,TRBJ2-5,CASSQGVAGEGSQETQYF,TGCGCCAGCAGCCAAGGGGTAGCGGGAGAAGGTTCCCAGGAGACCCAGTACTTC
TRBV28,once,TRBD2,TRBJ2-2,CAIAGGPGTGELFF,TGTGCCATAGCGGGAGGGCCGGGCACCGGGGAGCTGTTTTTT
TRBV7-6,.,.,TRBJ2-7,CASSLMTDEQYF,TGTGCCAGCAGCTTAATGACGGACGAGCAGTACTTC
TRBV5-1,.,.,TRBJ2-3,CASSLGVRGTDTQYF,TGCGCCAGCAGCTTGGGTGTCAGAGGCACAGATACGCAGTATTTT
TRBV28,.,TRBD1,TRBJ2-7,CASSTPGTGSSEQYF,TGTGCCAGCAGTACCCCCGGGACAGGATCAAGCGAGCAGTACTTC
TRBV11-3,.,TRBD1,TRBJ2-7,CASSLTGTGDNEQYF,TGTGCCAGCAGCTTGACCGGGACAGGGGATAACGAGCAGTACTTC
TRBV5-4,.,TRBD2,TRBJ2-1,CASSWGLADNEQFF,TGTGCCAGCAGCTGGGGACTAGCGGACAATGAGCAGTTCTTC
TRBV2,.,.,TRBJ1-2,CASREGVGRRDTF,TGTGCCAGCAGGGAGGGTGTGGGCAGACGAGACACCTTC
TRBV6-6,.,.,TRBJ1-2,CASSYSQQGLNYGYTF,TGTGCCAGCAGTTACTCACAACAGGGCCTTAACTATGGCTACACCTTC
TRBV7-9,.,TRBD2,TRBJ2-1,CASSLTTSGRLNEQFF,TGTGCCAGCAGCTTAACGACTAGCGGGAGGCTGAATGAGCAGTTCTTC
TRBV7-8,.,TRBD1,TRBJ2-1,CASSLSTGGSYNEQFF,TGTGCCAGCAGCTTATCGACAGGGGGCTCCTACAATGAGCAGTTCTTC
TRBV7-9,.,TRBD2,TRBJ2-1,CASSFDLAGFGNEQFF,TGTGCCAGCAGCTTTGATTTAGCGGGCTTCGGCAATGAGCAGTTCTTC
TRBV28,.,.,TRBJ1-5,CASSWGGGQPQHF,TGTGCCAGCAGCTGGGGTGGGGGACAGCCCCAGCATTTT
TRBV7-2,.,.,TRBJ2-5,CASSLVGGTETQYF,TGTGCCAGCAGCTTAGTTGGGGGTACGGAGACCCAGTACTTC